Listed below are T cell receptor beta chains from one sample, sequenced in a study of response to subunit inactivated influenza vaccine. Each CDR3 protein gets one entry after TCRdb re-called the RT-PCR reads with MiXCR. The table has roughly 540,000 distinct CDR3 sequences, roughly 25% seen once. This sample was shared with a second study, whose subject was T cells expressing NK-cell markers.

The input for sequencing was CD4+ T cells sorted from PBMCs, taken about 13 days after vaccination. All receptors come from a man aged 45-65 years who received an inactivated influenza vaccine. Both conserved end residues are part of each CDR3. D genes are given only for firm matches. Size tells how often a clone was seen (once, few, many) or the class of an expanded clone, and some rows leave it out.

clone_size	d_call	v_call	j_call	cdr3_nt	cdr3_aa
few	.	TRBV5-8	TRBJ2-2	TGTGCCAGCAGCCAACGTGGGGCAGGGCGTCGCACCGGGGAGCTGTTTTTT	CASSQRGAGRRTGELFF
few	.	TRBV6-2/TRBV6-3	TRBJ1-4	TGTGCCAGCAGCGATCGACTTGAGGGAACTAATGAAAAACTGTTTTTT	CASSDRLEGTNEKLFF
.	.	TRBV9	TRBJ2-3	TGTGCCAGCAGCGCATCACCTGGGGTAGATACGCAGTATTTT	CASSASPGVDTQYF
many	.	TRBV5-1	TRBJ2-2	TGTGCCAGCAGCTCCCAGGGTGGCACCGGGGAGCTGTTTTTT	CASSSQGGTGELFF
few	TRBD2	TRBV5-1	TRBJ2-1	TGCGCCAGCAGCTCTCGCTCTAGCGGGAGTAACACACCATACAATGAGCAGTTCTTC	CASSSRSSGSNTPYNEQFF
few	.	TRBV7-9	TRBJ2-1	TGTGCCACCCAGCTAGTAGAGAACTGGTCGTTCTTC	CATQLVENWSFF
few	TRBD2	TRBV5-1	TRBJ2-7	TGCGCCAGCAGCTTGGTTGCGGGGGGCGCCGACGAGCAGTACTTC	CASSLVAGGADEQYF
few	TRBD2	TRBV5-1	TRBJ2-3	TGCGCCAGCAGCGCGGGACTAGCGGGGACCACAGATACGCAGTATTTT	CASSAGLAGTTDTQYF
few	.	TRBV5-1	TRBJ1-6	TGCGCCAGCAGCCCGGAACTGAGCTCCTATAATTCACCCCTCCACTTT	CASSPELSSYNSPLHF
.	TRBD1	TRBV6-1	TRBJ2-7	TGTGCCAGCAGTCAGGACAGGGTTAGCCACGAGCAGTACTTC	CASSQDRVSHEQYF
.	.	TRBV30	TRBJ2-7	TGTGCCTGGGCCAGGGGCCCCTACGAGCAGTACTTC	CAWARGPYEQYF
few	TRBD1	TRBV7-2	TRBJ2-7	TGTGCCAGCAGCCGACAGGGTCGTGACTACGAGCAGTACTTC	CASSRQGRDYEQYF
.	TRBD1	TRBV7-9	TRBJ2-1	TGTGCCAGCAGCTCGTTCCGGGACAGGGCCTACAATGAGCAGTTCTTC	CASSSFRDRAYNEQFF
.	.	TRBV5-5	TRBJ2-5	TGTGCCAGCAGCTGGGCTCTCGCGGAAGAGACCCAGTACTTC	CASSWALAEETQYF
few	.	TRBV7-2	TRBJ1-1	TGTGCCAGCAGCTTGAGCCACCGTAAGAACACTGAAGCTTTCTTT	CASSLSHRKNTEAFF
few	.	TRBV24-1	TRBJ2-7	TGTGCCACCAGTGATCCAACCGCGACAGCAACCTACGAGCAGTACTTC	CATSDPTATATYEQYF
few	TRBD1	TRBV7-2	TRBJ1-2	TGTGCCAGCAGCTTGGACAGGGGACCCTATGGCTACACCTTC	CASSLDRGPYGYTF
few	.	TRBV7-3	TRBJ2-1	TGTGCCAGCAGCTTAATGGGGGGCCCCTACAATGAGCAGTTCTTC	CASSLMGGPYNEQFF
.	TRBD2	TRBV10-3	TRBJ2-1	TGTGCCATCAGTGAGCAGTCAAGACTAGCGATAAACCCGAATGAGCAGTTCTTC	CAISEQSRLAINPNEQFF
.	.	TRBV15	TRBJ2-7	.	CATSSTSQGYEQYF
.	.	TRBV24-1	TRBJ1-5	TGTGCCACCAGTCCGGGACCAGGGCTGGGGCCCCAGCATTTT	CATSPGPGLGPQHF
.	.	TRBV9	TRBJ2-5	TGTGCCAGCAGCGTAGGCAGGTACCAAGAGACCCAGTACTTC	CASSVGRYQETQYF